Following are 21 T cell receptor beta chains from one sample sequenced in a study of T cell clonotyping in hematopoietic cell transplantation. Assay: immunoSEQ multiplex PCR; the TCRdb copy retains only in-frame clones and omits some. The repertoire holds about 5,600 clones, with roughly 70% as singletons. Sequencing was performed on PBMCs, taken 180 days after allogeneic stem cell transplant. Every receptor here comes from a male patient aged 45-60 years who had an allogeneic stem cell transplant from an unrelated donor, so the T cells may come from the graft donor. Some clones in this sample may be carry-over from other donors' samples.

The V and J genes are TRBV6-1 and TRBJ1-2; possibly TRBD1 for D (6 bases). Germline V gene sequence: CDR1 MNHNS, CDR2 SASEGT. This CDR3 is built from 14 residues. Trimming took 5 bases from V and 4 from J, leaving 14 bases between them. The CDR3 region has the DNA TGTGCCAGCAGTTCCAACCAAGGGGGCTATGGCTACACCTTC. Residues: CASSSNQGGYGYTF.

The chain is built from TRBV30 and TRBJ1-6; 8 nucleotides agree with TRBD1. Unmatched junction bases numbered 9, after V lost 2 bases and J lost 9 bases. CDR3 length: 15 residues. CDR1 is GTSNPN, CDR2 SVGIG, per germline (reference sequence). The CDR3 reads CAWSYRDRRGSPLHF. The CDR3 nucleotides are TGTGCCTGGAGTTACCGGGACAGGAGAGGTTCACCCCTCCACTTT. Based on the CDR3 plus reference TRBV30 and TRBJ1-6, the full variable domain is SQTIHQWPATLVQPVGSPLSLECTVEGTSNPNLYWYRQAAGRGLQLLFYSVGIGQISSEVPQNLSASRPQDRQFILSSKKLLLSDSGFYLCAWSYRDRRGSPLHFGNGTRLTVT.

This rearrangement joins TRBV4-2 to TRBJ2-3; tentative D call: TRBD2 (6 bases). This CDR3 region has 15 residues. CDR1 is LGHNA, CDR2 YNFKEQ, per germline. The V end lost 1 base, the J end lost 7 bases, and 15 bases lay between the germline ends. CDR3 amino acids: CASSQGVLAGNTQYF. The CDR3, as DNA: TGTGCCAGCAGCCAAGGGGTACTAGCTGGAAATACGCAGTATTTT.

In this sample, this clone turned up a few times. This chain links TRBV11-2 with TRBJ1-2, with D unresolved. Germline CDR1 reads SGHAT; CDR2 reads FQNNGV. There are 14 residues in the CDR3. V lost 3 bases, J lost 1 base, and 9 bases lay in between. CDR3 DNA: TGTGCCAGCAGCTTCGGCAGGATTAACTATGGCTACACCTTC. It encodes CASSFGRINYGYTF.

This clone is judged medium-sized. This sequence joins TRBV6-5 and TRBJ2-1; TRBD2 aligns across 8 bases. The germline V gene has CDR1 MNHEY and CDR2 SVGAGI. This CDR3 region has 15 residues. V was clipped by 2 bases and J by 5 bases; unmatched bases: 5. CDR3 bases: TGTGCCAGCAGTTACAGTACTAGCGGACACAATGAGCAGTTCTTC. Encoded protein: CASSYSTSGHNEQFF.

The table lists this clone with a few counts. The chain employs TRBV18 and TRBJ1-2; maybe TRBD1 (6 bases). Trimming shortened V by 3 bases and J by 4 bases, and 12 bases separated the two germline ends. Germline CDR1 and CDR2: KGHSH and LQKENI. The CDR3 consists of 14 residues. CDR3 DNA sequence: TGTGCCAGCTCACCCCGGACAGAAAGCTATGGCTACACCTTC. Its translation: CASSPRTESYGYTF.

In its sample, this clone was seen a few times. The chain carries TRBV5-4 and TRBJ1-2; 7 bases align to TRBD1. V shed 4 bases, J shed 6 bases, and the junction held 6 bases outside the gene matches. Germline V gene lookup returns CDR1 SGHNT and CDR2 YYREEE (reference sequence). The CDR3 spans 13 residues. In DNA form, the CDR3 reads TGTGCCAGCAGCCCGGGGGGGACAGATGGCTACACCTTC. It encodes CASSPGGTDGYTF.

This chain joins TRBV5-5 and TRBJ1-5; 7 bases are shared with TRBD1. Trimming cost V 2 bases and J 3 bases; bases outside gene matches: 5. Germline CDR1 is SGHKS and CDR2 is YYEKEE (reference sequence). The CDR3 length is 15 residues. The CDR3 bases are TGTGCCAGCAGCTTTGAGACAGGGATCAATCAGCCCCAGCATTTT. Amino acids: CASSFETGINQPQHF.

CDR3 loop: CASSEEKLFF. As DNA, the CDR3 is TGTGCCAGCAGTGAAGAAAAACTGTTTTTT. V usage is TRBV2 and J usage is TRBJ1-4; unclear D gene. V lost 1 base, J lost 9 bases, and 0 bases lay in between. This CDR3 comprises 10 residues. Germline V CDR1 and CDR2: SNHLY, FYNNEI.

V and J are TRBV29-1 and TRBJ2-1; 10 bases agree with TRBD1. Germline V gene sequence: CDR1 SQVTM, CDR2 ANQGSEA. The CDR3 totals 12 residues. V shed 6 bases, J shed 6 bases, and the junction held 2 bases outside the gene matches. As DNA, the CDR3 is TGCAGCGTAGACAGGGGGCCCAATGAGCAGTTCTTC. Translated, it gives CSVDRGPNEQFF.

CDR3 nucleotides: TGTGCCAGCAGTTTCCGGACTAGCGGGGGTGGGCCGTCATTCTTC. It specifies CASSFRTSGGGPSFF. This sequence joins TRBV27 and TRBJ2-1, with 13 bases lining up with TRBD2. V lost 3 bases to trimming and J lost 16 bases; unmatched junction nucleotides: 12. The CDR3 runs 15 residues. In germline, CDR1 is MNHEY, CDR2 SMNVEV (reference sequence).

V and J are TRBV30 and TRBJ1-2; D is possibly TRBD1 (6 bases). Per germline, CDR1 GTSNPN and CDR2 SVGIG (reference sequence). V dropped 0 bases and J dropped 12 bases, with 17 bases sitting between them. This CDR3 has 13 residues. The DNA of the CDR3 is TGTGCCTGGAGTGTCTCGGTGGGGGGCCCCAACACCTTC. It translates to CAWSVSVGGPNTF.

This clone was recorded a few times. The J gene is TRBJ1-6, the V gene TRBV2; D might be TRBD1 (6 bases). CDR3 length: 14 residues. Germline CDR1 SNHLY, CDR2 FYNNEI. V was clipped by 4 bases and J by 5 bases, with 9 bases between them. Written as DNA, the CDR3 is TGTGCCAGCAGTGGGGCAGGGGATAATTCACCCCTCCACTTT. This encodes CASSGAGDNSPLHF.

This clone has only one observation. V and J are TRBV6-5 and TRBJ1-2; TRBD1 is a possible D gene (6 bases). V shed 7 bases and J shed 8 bases, with 17 bases lying between them. Germline CDR1 MNHEY, CDR2 SVGAGI. This CDR3 has 13 residues. The CDR3 here is CASTLAGARGYTF. The CDR3 DNA sequence: TGTGCCAGCACTCTAGCAGGGGCTAGGGGCTACACCTTC.

V is TRBV30 and J is TRBJ1-5; D is perhaps TRBD1 (5 bases). The ends were cut back, 1 base at V and 7 bases at J, with 14 bases in the middle. The CDR3 sequence is 14 residues long. Per the germline V gene, CDR1 is GTSNPN and CDR2 is SVGIG (reference sequence). CDR3 nucleotides: TGTGCCTGGAGTGCCGGGACCGCCAACCAGCCCCAGCATTTT. Its translation: CAWSAGTANQPQHF.

This clone occurred once. V gene TRBV29-1 combines with J gene TRBJ1-2; TRBD1 might be the D (5 bases). The CDR3 runs 13 residues. Germline V lookup: CDR1 SQVTM, CDR2 ANQGSEA. Trimming left V 1 base short and J 5 bases short, with 11 bases between. The CDR3 is CSVEGAGLYGYTF. Written as DNA, the CDR3 is TGCAGCGTTGAAGGGGCAGGGTTATATGGCTACACCTTC.

The V and J genes are TRBV4-3 and TRBJ1-5, with D possibly matching TRBD1 (5 bases). V lost 0 bases, J lost 2 bases, and 11 bases lay in between. CDR1 and CDR2 (germline): LGHNA, YSLEER. The CDR3 totals 16 residues. This chain's CDR3 is CASSQDLRGGNQPQHF. CDR3 nucleotide sequence: TGCGCCAGCAGCCAAGATCTAAGGGGAGGCAATCAGCCCCAGCATTTT.

This sequence joins TRBV2 and TRBJ2-1; no firm D call. This CDR3 region has 13 residues. Trimming left V 6 bases short and J 3 bases short, with 9 bases between. In germline, CDR1 is SNHLY, CDR2 FYNNEI. CDR3 DNA sequence: TGTGCCAGCAGCAGTGAGCTCTACAATGAGCAGTTCTTC. It translates to CASSSELYNEQFF.

The chain employs TRBV5-8 and TRBJ1-1, with a weak D call TRBD1 (6 bases). Germline assignment: CDR1 SGHTS and CDR2 YDEGEE. Trimming stripped 4 bases from V and 3 bases from J, with 16 bases between. This CDR3 region has 15 residues. CDR3 DNA sequence: TGTGCCAGCAGCCCCAGGACAGTAGAGTACACTGAAGCTTTCTTT. It is translated as CASSPRTVEYTEAFF.

The chain has TRBV6-1 and TRBJ2-7; no reliable D call. Germline CDR1 MNHNS, CDR2 SASEGT. This CDR3 contains 11 residues. Between the trimmed V and J ends, which lost 5 bases and 4 bases, there was a span of 6 bases. This CDR3 reads CASSMGYEQYF. Written as DNA, the CDR3 is TGTGCCAGCAGTATGGGATACGAGCAGTACTTC.

V gene TRBV7-8 combines with J gene TRBJ2-7, with a tentative D call TRBD1 (7 bases). Trimming removed 3 bases at V and 0 bases at J, with 12 bases between. CDR1 and CDR2 (germline): SGHVS, FQNEAQ. The CDR3 is 15 residues long. Here the CDR3 DNA reads TGTGCCAGCAGCTTCAGGGGGGTACCCTCCTACGAGCAGTACTTC. This translates into CASSFRGVPSYEQYF.